Shown below are 23 T cell receptor beta chains from a single sample sequenced in a study of blood T cell repertoires in COVID-19. The repertoire was sequenced with immunoSEQ multiplex PCR; TCRdb's copy has only in-frame clones and lacks some. This table holds hundreds of thousands of clones, 88% found once. The specimen sequenced was PBMCs or T cells enriched from blood (not recorded which). The receptors shown here come from a woman aged 55-70 years in a cohort exposed to, infected with or recovered from COVID-19 (not recorded which).

This chain links TRBV9 with TRBJ2-6; perhaps TRBD1 as D (5 bases). Per the germline V gene, CDR1 is SGDLS and CDR2 is YYNGEE. This CDR3 spans 17 amino acids. The V gene lost 3 bases and the J gene lost 2 bases, with 15 bases spanning the gap. Written as DNA, the CDR3 is TGTGCCAGCAGCGCCACAGGATATCCTGCTGGGGCCAACGTCCTGACTTTC. Protein product: CASSATGYPAGANVLTF.

The chain joins TRBV7-2 to TRBJ1-1, with TRBD1 as a possible D gene (6 bases). Trimming removed 0 bases from V and 2 bases from J, with 10 bases in between. Germline-derived CDR1 and CDR2 are SGHTA and FQGNSA. CDR3 length: 15 amino acids. The CDR3 reads CASSLAYRANTEAFF. CDR3 DNA: TGTGCCAGCAGCTTAGCTTACAGGGCCAACACTGAAGCTTTCTTT.

This clone was seen a handful of times. This sequence joins TRBV6-5 and TRBJ2-7, with unresolved D. Germline V lookup: CDR1 MNHEY, CDR2 SVGAGI. Trimming shortened V by 4 bases and J by 4 bases, and 11 bases separated the two germline ends. CDR3 length equals 13 residues. The CDR3 region is CASSFRGGYEQYF. The CDR3 nucleotides are TGTGCCAGCAGTTTCCGAGGTGGGTACGAGCAGTACTTC.

The chain combines TRBV28 with TRBJ2-5; tentative D call: TRBD1 (6 bases). Trimming cost V 3 bases and J 3 bases, with 8 bases left between them. The CDR3 is 13 amino acids. In germline, CDR1 is MDHEN, CDR2 SYDVKM. DNA of the CDR3: TGTGCCAGCAGTTTTAACAGGGAAGAGACCCAGTACTTC. It specifies CASSFNREETQYF.

The chain joins TRBV6-5 to TRBJ2-2, with 7 positions matching TRBD1. CDR1 and CDR2 (germline): MNHEY, SVGAGI. V dropped 8 bases and J dropped 8; count of bases not matched to a gene: 11. The length of the CDR3 is 14 residues. The CDR3 sequence is CASGTGARGGELFF. The CDR3 region has the DNA TGTGCCAGCGGAACAGGGGCCCGCGGGGGGGAGCTGTTTTTT.

This chain connects TRBV5-6 to TRBJ2-1; 12 bases are a match to TRBD1. The V gene end was trimmed by 4 bases and the J gene end by 8 bases; junction bases not matched to a gene: 7. In germline, CDR1 is SGHDT, CDR2 YYEEEE. The CDR3 extends over 15 amino acids. The CDR3 bases are TGTGCCAGCAGCGAGGGACAGGGGGCTCTCTATGAGCAGTTCTTC. Translating gives CASSEGQGALYEQFF.

The rearrangement joins TRBV6-5 to TRBJ1-2; 10 nucleotides agree with TRBD1. The V segment lost 6 bases and the J segment 4 bases; nucleotides outside the gene matches: 5. The CDR3 has 14 amino acids. The germline V gene has CDR1 MNHEY and CDR2 SVGAGI. CDR3 coding DNA: TGTGCCAGCAGCCTCGGACAGGGGGTCTATGGCTACACCTTC. Translated, it gives CASSLGQGVYGYTF.

This clone was seen just once. The V call is TRBV28, the J call TRBJ2-7; 8 bases are a match to TRBD2. The CDR3 is made up of 15 amino acids. V dropped 2 bases and J dropped 9; count of bases not matched to a gene: 12. Per the germline V gene, CDR1 is MDHEN and CDR2 is SYDVKM. CDR3 DNA sequence: TGTGCCAGCAGTTTAATCCTAGCGGGTCCTTTGGGGCAGTACTTC. This encodes CASSLILAGPLGQYF.

The count of this clone is one. Other DNA sequences from this sample encode an identical CDR3 as well. The genes are TRBV28 and TRBJ1-1; TRBD1 matches 7 bases. Germline values: CDR1 MDHEN, CDR2 SYDVKM. The trim removed 6 bases at V and 5 bases at J, leaving 6 bases unmatched. This CDR3 has 13 amino acids. This CDR3 is CASRAQGTTEAFF. CDR3 sequence (DNA): TGTGCCAGCAGGGCACAGGGGACGACTGAAGCTTTCTTT.

The gene calls are TRBV7-2 and TRBJ1-5; unclear D gene. This CDR3 has 15 residues. V lost 1 base to trimming and J lost 2 bases, with 9 bases between them. Germline lookup yields CDR1 SGHTA and CDR2 FQGNSA. Here the CDR3 reads CASSLGRQGNQPQHF. In DNA, the CDR3 is TGTGCCAGCAGCTTAGGAAGACAAGGCAATCAGCCCCAGCATTTT.

This chain links TRBV28 with TRBJ2-1; 9 bases map to TRBD2. The V gene's germline CDR1 is MDHEN and CDR2 SYDVKM. The junction had 17 bases not matched to a gene; V was cut back by 4 bases and J by 1 base. The CDR3 is 20 residues long. In nucleotides, the CDR3 is TGTGCCAGCAGTTCTGGGGTGGCTAGCGGGAAAGGGCGTTCCTACAATGAGCAGTTCTTC. Translated: CASSSGVASGKGRSYNEQFF.

The chain carries TRBV3-1 (or the pseudogene TRBV3-2) and TRBJ2-5, with a weak D call TRBD1 (6 bases). The germline V and J ends were trimmed by 3 bases and 7 bases, with 12 bases remaining between them. The CDR3 runs 13 residues. CDR1 is LGHDT, CDR2 YNNKEL, per germline (reference sequence). For the CDR3, the DNA is TGTGCCAGCAGCCATGGACAGCCATTGACCCAGTACTTC. It translates to CASSHGQPLTQYF.

The rearrangement joins TRBV12-5 to TRBJ2-7; 11 bases are shared with TRBD2. J was trimmed by 2 bases and V by 5 bases; bases with no gene match: 8. Germline V gene sequence: CDR1 LGHNT, CDR2 FRNRAP. The CDR3 runs 16 residues. The CDR3 region is CASGRLAGPPTYEQYF. CDR3 in DNA: TGTGCTAGTGGTAGACTAGCGGGGCCACCTACCTACGAGCAGTACTTC.

The chain is built from TRBV5-4 and TRBJ1-1; a weak D match, TRBD1 (6 bases). Trimming left V 2 bases short and J 1 base short, with 9 bases between. The CDR3 spans 14 residues. The germline gives CDR1 SGHNT, CDR2 YYREEE (reference sequence). The CDR3 is CASSLQGTNTEAFF. CDR3 nucleotide sequence: TGTGCCAGCAGCTTACAGGGAACGAACACTGAAGCTTTCTTT. The full variable domain, in which reference TRBV5-4 and TRBJ1-1 provide the parts outside the CDR3, is ETGVTQSPTHLIKTRGQQVTLRCSSQSGHNTVSWYQQALGQGPQFIFQYYREEENGRGNFPPRFSGLQFPNYSSELNVNALELDDSALYLCASSLQGTNTEAFFGQGTRLTVV.

The V and J genes are TRBV28 and TRBJ2-7, with TRBD1 matching over 8 bases. Losses at the gene ends were 6 bases for V and 6 bases for J; bases not matched to a gene: 7. The CDR3 is 13 residues long. In germline, CDR1 is MDHEN, CDR2 SYDVKM. The CDR3 is CASRLGTGAEQYF. The CDR3 bases are TGTGCCAGCAGACTAGGGACAGGAGCCGAGCAGTACTTC.

CDR3 nucleotide sequence: TGTGCCAGCAGCCACGGGAGAGTGGAAGAGACCCAGTACTTC. It is translated as CASSHGRVEETQYF. The chain recombines TRBV5-8 with TRBJ2-5; TRBD2 might be the D (6 bases). V was cut by 4 bases and J by 3 bases, with 13 bases left in between. This CDR3 is built from 14 residues. In germline, CDR1 is SGHTS, CDR2 YDEGEE. The whole variable domain, remainder taken from reference TRBV5-8 and TRBJ2-5, is EAGVTQSPTHLIKTRGQQATLRCSPISGHTSVYWYQQALGLGLQFLLWYDEGEERNRGNFPPRFSGRQFPNYSSELNVNALELEDSALYLCASSHGRVEETQYFGPGTRLLVL.

The V call is TRBV28, the J call TRBJ2-7; TRBD2 aligns across 10 bases. The CDR3 loop spans 15 amino acids. Germline assignment: CDR1 MDHEN and CDR2 SYDVKM. Germline trimming cut 5 bases from V and 1 base from J; bases unmatched to any gene: 5. The CDR3, as DNA: TGTGCCAGCAGTGCTAGCGGGGGCATTTCCTACGAGCAGTACTTC. This codes for CASSASGGISYEQYF.

This chain joins TRBV29-1 and TRBJ2-7; TRBD1 might be the D (6 bases). V was clipped by 7 bases and J by 2 bases, with 12 bases between them. CDR1 is SQVTM, CDR2 ANQGSEA, per germline. This CDR3 contains 12 residues. CDR3 amino acids: CSARDITYEQYF. The CDR3 coding sequence is TGCAGCGCCCGGGACATTACCTACGAGCAGTACTTC.

This clone has just a few counts. This chain connects TRBV4-2 to TRBJ1-2; perhaps TRBD1 as D (5 bases). The germline V gene encodes CDR1 LGHNA and CDR2 YNFKEQ. This CDR3 is built from 15 residues. Deletions cut 4 bases from V and 8 bases from J, with 20 bases between. The CDR3 nucleotides read TGTGCCAGCAGCCCGCGGGACCCAGGCCAAGGGGGCTACACCTTC. Amino acids: CASSPRDPGQGGYTF.

This chain links TRBV13 with TRBJ2-5; 9 bases map to TRBD1. The trim removed 5 bases at V and 1 base at J, leaving 11 bases unmatched. Germline V CDR1 and CDR2: PRHDT, FYEKMQ (reference sequence). The CDR3 is made up of 17 amino acids. The CDR3 nucleotides are TGTGCCAGCAGCCAACCGCCGGGACAGGGACCCCAAGAGACCCAGTACTTC. Translation gives CASSQPPGQGPQETQYF.

This chain connects TRBV27 to TRBJ2-7; 9 bases are shared with TRBD1. Germline loops: CDR1 MNHEY, CDR2 SMNVEV (reference sequence). V was clipped by 4 bases and J by 2 bases; unmatched bases: 6. There are 15 residues in the CDR3. The CDR3 is CASSSPGQGTYEQYF. For the CDR3, the DNA is TGTGCCAGCAGTTCTCCCGGACAGGGGACCTACGAGCAGTACTTC.

V and J are TRBV28 and TRBJ2-5; no firm D call. Trimming took 6 bases from V and 2 from J, leaving 7 bases between them. The CDR3 sequence is 12 residues long. The germline CDR1 and CDR2 sequences are MDHEN and SYDVKM. This chain's CDR3 is CASRETQETQYF. The CDR3 bases are TGTGCCAGCAGGGAGACGCAAGAGACCCAGTACTTC.

The chain is built from TRBV6-9 and TRBJ2-7; 11 bases align to TRBD2. CDR1 and CDR2 (germline): MNHGY, SVAAGI. The CDR3 is made up of 15 amino acids. After removal of 4 bases from V and 2 bases from J, the junction contained 4 bases not matched to a gene. CDR3 region: CASSCGTSGAYEQYF. The CDR3, as DNA: TGTGCCAGCAGTTGCGGGACTAGCGGAGCCTACGAGCAGTACTTC.